This TCR beta chain was sequenced in a study of Graves' ophthalmopathy and Graves' hyperthyroidism. This clonotype was seen repeatedly, ten times or more. Uncontrolled infections, pregnancy, lactation or other autoimmune diseases led to patient exclusion. The J segment lost 5 bases and the V segment lost 2 bases, leaving 2 bases of the junction unmatched. CDR1 and CDR2 from the germline V gene are KGHDR and SFDVKD. The CDR3 sequence is 14 residues long. The study amplified TCR beta CDR3 regions using RNA transcripts. The authors performed first-round RT-PCR with HTBI primers and then a second-round multiplex PCR. TCRdb redid the calling of the multiplex PCR reads with MiXCR, one entry per CDR3 protein. The table lists roughly 220,000 distinct CDR3 sequences, 40% to 50% of them singletons.

This sequence originates from an adult man with Graves' ophthalmopathy. The sequencing input was peripheral blood. The rearrangement links TRBV24-1 to TRBJ1-2; 9 nucleotides match TRBD1. CDR3 DNA: TGTGCCACCAGTGATTCCGGGACAGGGTATGGCTACACCTTC. This sequence encodes CATSDSGTGYGYTF.